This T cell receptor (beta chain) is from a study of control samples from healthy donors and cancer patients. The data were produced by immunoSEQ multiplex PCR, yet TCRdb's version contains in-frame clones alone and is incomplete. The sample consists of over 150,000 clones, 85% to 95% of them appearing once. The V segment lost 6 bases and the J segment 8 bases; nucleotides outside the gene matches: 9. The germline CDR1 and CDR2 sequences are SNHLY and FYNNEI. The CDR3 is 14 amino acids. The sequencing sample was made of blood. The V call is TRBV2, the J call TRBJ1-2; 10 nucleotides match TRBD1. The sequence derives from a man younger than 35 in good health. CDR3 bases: TGTGCCAGCAGGGAGACAGGGGGCTCGGGCGGCTACACCTTC. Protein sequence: CASRETGGSGGYTF.